Listed here is a single TCR beta chain. The entry originates in a study of blood T cell repertoires in COVID-19. About the study: From the United States, Italy and Spain came samples of acute and convalescent COVID-19.

In the authors' workflow: Estimated nucleated cell counts came from reference gene primer amplification. Sequencing used immunoSEQ multiplex PCR; TCRdb keeps in-frame clones, though not all of them. V and J calls and clone size are as listed in that table; D and trimming were resolved from the DNA. The sample contains some 20,000 clones, 60% to 85% of which appear only once. The sample taken for sequencing was peripheral blood. The clonotype was recovered from a man older than 75 with acute or convalescent COVID-19.

The chain's CDR3 is CASSSLGQVQYSGNTIYF. DNA of the CDR3: TGTGCCAGCAGCTCCCTGGGGCAGGTCCAATACTCTGGAAACACCATATATTTT. The V gene is TRBV7-2, the J gene TRBJ1-3, with D possibly matching TRBD1 (5 bases). Between the trimmed V and J ends, which lost 4 bases and 0 bases, there was a span of 19 bases. The CDR3 runs 18 residues. Germline CDR1 reads SGHTA; CDR2 reads FQGNSA.